The clone carrying this TCR beta chain has more than one count but fewer than ten. The antigen is unknown. The data belong to a study of molecular identifiers for immune sequencing clone quantification. The bulk TCR libraries were made with methods described before and with listed TCR primers. TCRdb re-derived calls from the PCR reads in MiXCR, one entry per CDR3 protein. The table lists 550,000 to 750,000 distinct CDR3 sequences, about 20% of them singletons, with roughly 0.85% in the top ten. Trimming took 3 bases from V and 5 from J, leaving 11 bases between them. Germline V gene data show CDR1 as MRHNA and CDR2 as SNTAGT. This CDR3 comprises 13 residues. Study-level results: Should identical TCR molecules share a barcode, the sizes of highly expanded clones could be underestimated. Among effectors, clones above 20 RNA copies held over 97% of molecules; among naive cells, under 1%.

The sequence came from a human donor in good health. Some libraries in this study had Jurkat cell RNA spiked in. Sequencing was carried out using naive CD8+ T cells from blood, with Jurkat cell RNA spiked in. Subset in this sample: FACS-sorted CD8+CD4-CCR7+CD45RA+ naive T cells. The rearrangement uses TRBV6-4 and TRBJ2-7; D is ambiguous. CDR3 nucleotide sequence: TGTGCCAGCAGTGAAGGGTCCGGACACGAGCAGTACTTC. It specifies CASSEGSGHEQYF.